The sequence of this T cell receptor (beta chain) was determined in a study of cytomegalovirus exposure and HLA in healthy donors. Findings and limits, study-wide: Relative to the roughly 700-donor mean, N-insertions were reportedly fewer in an Asian-associated ancestry cluster in a later analysis. A later look showed TCR association rates differing by HLA locus, highest for DRB1 and lowest for HLA-C.

In its sample, this clone was seen once. Its target is not known. Both 60 Vbeta primers and 13 Jbeta primers went into the PCR. Here immunoSEQ multiplex PCR was the method, and the copy in TCRdb shows in-frame clones only, minus some. The sample has 200,000 or so clones, approximately 79% seen once. V lost 0 bases and J lost 8, with 11 bases in between. Germline V gives CDR1 SGDLS, CDR2 YYNGEE. This CDR3 contains 13 residues. The sequence derives from a man between 18 and 35 years old in good health and CMV-seronegative. Sequencing input: PBMCs. The V call is TRBV9, the J call TRBJ1-2; D possibly corresponds to TRBD1 (6 bases). CDR3 DNA sequence: TGTGCCAGCAGCGTAGTTCAGGGGCGAGGCTACACCTTC. This encodes CASSVVQGRGYTF.